This TCR beta chain originates from a study of CD8 T cells in ankylosing spondylitis. This clonotype was detected ten times or more. Looked up from germline, CDR1 is DFQATT and CDR2 is SNEGSKA (reference sequence). This CDR3 comprises 14 residues. With V trimmed by 3 bases and J by 3 bases, 6 bases remained unmatched. TCRdb re-called the 5' RACE reads through MiXCR, storing one row per CDR3 protein. The table shows about 160,000 distinct CDR3 sequences, with about 16% occurring only once. The material sequenced was blood, either unsorted or a sorted T cell fraction (not recorded which). The chain couples TRBV20-1 to TRBJ2-5; 8 positions agree with TRBD2. This receptor was identified in a male donor with ankylosing spondylitis or in good health (not recorded which). The CDR3 coding sequence is TGCAGTGCTAGGGGTGTGGGACTAGAAGAGACCCAGTACTTC. Residues: CSARGVGLEETQYF.